A selection of T cell receptor beta chains follows, all from one sample in a study of shared clonotypes between healthy human individuals. Here immunoSEQ multiplex PCR was the method, and the copy in TCRdb shows in-frame clones only, minus some. The sample holds some 2,100,000 clones; 85% to 95% are singletons and the top ten take over 1.5%. Sequenced material: naive CD8+ T cells from PBMCs. These receptors were obtained from a man between 18 and 35 years old in good health. Some clones in this sample may be carry-over from other donors' samples. Each CDR3 is given with its conserved first and last residue. The order of the fields is J gene, V gene, D gene, clone size, CDR3 protein, CDR3 DNA. The D gene is left open where the match is weak. Expanded clones get a size class; other rows say once, few or many, or leave the size out.

TRBJ1-1 | TRBV30 | . | . | CAWSAGHGNTEAFF | TGTGCCTGGAGTGCCGGACACGGTAACACTGAAGCTTTCTTT
TRBJ2-4 | TRBV13 | . | few | CASSLNTENIQYF | TGTGCCAGCAGCTTAAACACGGAGAACATTCAGTACTTC
TRBJ1-2 | TRBV29-1 | . | . | CSAPGGERNGYTF | TGCAGCGCCCCCGGGGGGGAAAGGAATGGCTACACCTTC
TRBJ2-7 | TRBV29-1 | TRBD1 | . | CSVPADRTGYEQYF | TGCAGCGTTCCCGCGGACAGGACCGGCTACGAGCAGTACTTC
TRBJ2-3 | TRBV28 | TRBD1 | . | CASSLRQGADTQYF | TGTGCCAGCAGTTTAAGACAGGGGGCCGATACGCAGTATTTT
TRBJ1-5 | TRBV19 | . | . | CASTPWGGVYSNQPQHF | TGTGCCAGTACCCCATGGGGAGGGGTCTATAGCAATCAGCCCCAGCATTTT
TRBJ1-1 | TRBV5-1 | . | once | CASSPWTVGTEAFF | TGCGCCAGCAGCCCCTGGACCGTGGGCACTGAAGCTTTCTTT
TRBJ1-1 | TRBV27 | . | . | CASSLSGVPHTEAFF | TGTGCCAGCAGTTTGTCAGGGGTACCTCACACTGAAGCTTTCTTT
TRBJ2-7 | TRBV4-3 | TRBD2 | . | CASSQGTSGRTYEQYF | TGCGCCAGCAGCCAAGGGACTAGCGGGAGAACCTACGAGCAGTACTTC
TRBJ2-1 | TRBV27 | . | . | CASSLSGGYNEQFF | TGTGCCAGCAGTTTGAGTGGGGGTTACAATGAGCAGTTCTTC
TRBJ2-3 | TRBV27 | . | . | CASSFIRFTDTQYF | TGTGCCAGCAGTTTTATCAGGTTCACAGATACGCAGTATTTT
TRBJ1-2 | TRBV15 | . | . | CATSSFPGHYGYTF | TGTGCCACCAGCAGTTTCCCAGGCCACTATGGCTACACCTTC
TRBJ2-2 | TRBV30 | . | once | CAWSAGTGELFF | TGTGCCTGGAGCGCGGGCACCGGGGAGCTGTTTTTT
TRBJ2-7 | TRBV4-2 | TRBD2 | once | CASSPLDGREGRTEQYF | TGTGCCAGCAGCCCCCTGGACGGGCGGGAGGGCCGAACCGAGCAGTACTTC
TRBJ1-1 | TRBV19 | . | . | CASSIPSENTEAFF | TGTGCCAGTAGTATACCCAGTGAGAACACTGAAGCTTTCTTT
TRBJ1-5 | TRBV4-1 | TRBD1 | . | CASSQVGQGGQPQHF | TGCGCCAGCAGCCAAGTGGGACAGGGGGGTCAGCCCCAGCATTTT
TRBJ1-2 | TRBV25-1 | . | few | CASLGLDGYTF | TGTGCCAGCCTAGGGTTGGATGGCTACACCTTC
TRBJ1-5 | TRBV28 | TRBD1 | . | CASSQTRDRAFNQPQHF | TGTGCCAGCAGCCAGACCCGGGACAGGGCCTTCAATCAGCCCCAGCATTTT
TRBJ2-7 | TRBV27 | TRBD1 | . | CASSRTGGAYEQYF | TGTGCCAGCAGTCGAACAGGGGGTGCCTACGAGCAGTACTTC
TRBJ2-1 | TRBV27 | . | . | CASSLSASNNEQFF | TGTGCCAGCAGTTTATCGGCTAGCAACAATGAGCAGTTCTTC
TRBJ2-7 | TRBV27 | . | . | CASSPGSSYEQYF | TGTGCCAGCAGTCCGGGAAGCTCCTACGAGCAGTACTTC
TRBJ1-2 | TRBV18 | . | . | CASSPDFGQAAPEYGYTF | TGTGCCAGCTCACCCGATTTCGGTCAGGCAGCACCGGAATATGGCTACACCTTC
TRBJ2-1 | TRBV4-3 | TRBD2 | . | CASSRSTSGRSNEQFF | TGCGCCAGCAGCCGCTCGACTAGCGGGAGGTCCAATGAGCAGTTCTTC
TRBJ2-7 | TRBV28 | TRBD2 | . | CASHSGRRHYEQYF | TGTGCCAGTCATAGCGGGAGGCGGCACTACGAGCAGTACTTC
TRBJ2-1 | TRBV7-9 | TRBD2 | . | CASSTIAGGHDNEQFF | TGTGCCAGCAGCACAATAGCGGGAGGTCATGACAATGAGCAGTTCTTC
TRBJ2-7 | TRBV27 | . | . | CASASRAGWAYEQYF | TGTGCCAGCGCATCCAGGGCAGGGTGGGCCTACGAGCAGTACTTC
TRBJ2-7 | TRBV19 | . | once | CASSIWGGRGDEQYF | TGTGCCAGTAGTATTTGGGGTGGCAGGGGCGACGAGCAGTACTTC
TRBJ2-2 | TRBV7-2 | . | . | CASSLWGSDTGELFF | TGTGCCAGCAGCTTATGGGGGAGCGACACCGGGGAGCTGTTTTTT
TRBJ2-5 | TRBV27 | TRBD2 | . | CASSPLAGETQYF | TGTGCCAGCAGTCCGCTAGCGGGAGAAACCCAGTACTTC
TRBJ1-2 | TRBV7-9 | . | . | CASSLEWTEIGF | TGTGCCAGCAGCTTAGAATGGACCGAGATAGGCTTC
TRBJ2-7 | TRBV7-2 | TRBD1 | . | CASSSSRTGASEQYF | TGTGCCAGCAGCTCCTCCCGGACAGGGGCTTCGGAGCAGTACTTC
TRBJ2-2 | TRBV7-2 | . | . | CASSLESTGELFF | TGTGCCAGCAGCTTAGAGAGCACCGGGGAGCTGTTTTTT
TRBJ2-7 | TRBV28 | TRBD1 | . | CASYTGGWPYEQYF | TGTGCCAGTTACACAGGGGGCTGGCCCTACGAGCAGTACTTC
TRBJ1-5 | TRBV19 | . | . | CASQGGGRHQPQHF | TGTGCCAGCCAGGGCGGAGGGCGCCATCAGCCCCAGCATTTT
TRBJ1-1 | TRBV5-1 | . | once | CASSHTVPGQNTEAFF | TGCGCCAGCAGCCACACGGTGCCGGGGCAGAACACTGAAGCTTTCTTT
TRBJ2-1 | TRBV19 | TRBD2 | . | CASTTRGGPEQFF | TGTGCCAGTACCACCCGGGGGGGCCCTGAGCAGTTCTTC
TRBJ1-4 | TRBV9 | . | . | CASSPGGAANEKLFF | TGTGCCAGCTCTCCGGGGGGCGCAGCTAATGAAAAACTGTTTTTT
TRBJ1-5 | TRBV4-1 | TRBD1 | . | CASSLWDSFNQPQHF | TGCGCCAGCAGCCTATGGGACAGCTTCAATCAGCCCCAGCATTTT
TRBJ2-7 | TRBV7-9 | . | . | CASSLGQGWGDEQYF | TGTGCCAGCAGCTTAGGTCAAGGATGGGGGGACGAGCAGTACTTC
TRBJ1-1 | TRBV5-1 | . | . | CASSYGTEAFF | TGCGCCAGCAGTTACGGGACTGAAGCTTTCTTT
TRBJ2-7 | TRBV7-8 | . | . | CASSPPAAILSYEQYF | TGTGCCAGCAGCCCGCCGGCCGCCATCCTCTCCTACGAGCAGTACTTC
TRBJ1-1 | TRBV4-1 | . | few | CASSQAGHTEAFF | TGCGCCAGCAGCCAAGCAGGCCACACTGAAGCTTTCTTT
TRBJ1-1 | TRBV7-9 | . | . | CASSYENTEAFF | TGTGCCAGCAGCTATGAGAACACTGAAGCTTTCTTT
TRBJ2-7 | TRBV5-1 | TRBD2 | . | CASSLARTSGTHEQYF | TGCGCCAGCAGCTTGGCAAGGACTAGCGGGACGCACGAGCAGTACTTC
TRBJ2-7 | TRBV6-1 | TRBD2 | . | CASRSGLALSYEQYF | TGTGCCAGCAGATCGGGACTAGCGCTTTCCTACGAGCAGTACTTC
TRBJ1-4 | TRBV28 | . | . | CASSLPQQLPGEKLFF | TGTGCCAGCAGTTTGCCCCAACAGTTACCTGGGGAAAAACTGTTTTTT
TRBJ2-7 | TRBV6-1 | TRBD1 | . | CAIQAGTDFYEQYF | TGTGCCATCCAAGCCGGGACAGATTTTTACGAGCAGTACTTC
TRBJ2-1 | TRBV5-6 | . | . | CASSYLGNEQFF | TGTGCCAGCAGCTATTTGGGCAATGAGCAGTTCTTC